This T cell receptor beta chain was sequenced during a study of T cells expressing NK-cell markers. Study-level findings and limits: These clonotypes also led the CD3+CD56-NKG2C+ fraction in a handful of donors. Six donors had dominant NKG2C+ clonotypes that comprised about 1.0-7.0% of their CD8+ T cells.

With the 5' RACE reads reprocessed, TCRdb shows one record per CDR3 protein and no DNA. This listing includes around 550,000 distinct CDR3 sequences. The V gene's germline CDR1 is SGHRS and CDR2 YFSETQ. The CDR3 spans 16 residues. In the case of this clonotype: Antigen specificity is unknown.

The rearrangement links TRBV5-1 to TRBJ2-1; there is no DNA to check the TCRdb D call of TRBD2. The sequencing input was blood T cells: a sorted CD56 or NKG2C T cell subset, CD4+ or CD8+ T cells, or bulk PBMC T cells (not recorded which). The TCR sequence derives from a man in his late teens or twenties in good health. CDR3 region: CASSLTRLAGGNEQFF.